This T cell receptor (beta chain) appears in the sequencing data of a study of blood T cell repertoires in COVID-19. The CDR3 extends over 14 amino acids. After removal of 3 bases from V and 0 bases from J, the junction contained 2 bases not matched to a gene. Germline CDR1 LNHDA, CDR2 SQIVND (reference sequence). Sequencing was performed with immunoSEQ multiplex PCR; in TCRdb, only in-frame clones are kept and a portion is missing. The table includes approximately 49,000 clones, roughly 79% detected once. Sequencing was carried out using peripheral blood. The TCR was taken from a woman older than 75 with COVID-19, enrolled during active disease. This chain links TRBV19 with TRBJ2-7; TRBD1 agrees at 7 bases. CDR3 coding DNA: TGTGCCAGTAGTATTGGACAGGCCTCCTACGAGCAGTACTTC. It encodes CASSIGQASYEQYF.